Given below is one T cell receptor (beta chain) in context. In the authors' workflow: Reference gene primers were amplified, and this amplification served to estimate nucleated cell counts. Using immunoSEQ multiplex PCR, the repertoire was profiled, and TCRdb retains in-frame clones only, with some absent. V and J calls and clone size follow that table, whereas D and trimming were derived from the DNA. Counted here are 200,000 to 250,000 clones, 70% to 85% occurring once; the ten biggest clones make up about 3.4%. The sample is drawn from a study of blood T cell repertoires in COVID-19. Germline CDR1 and CDR2: SGHDT and YYEEEE. V lost 2 bases and J lost 4; bases outside the gene matches: 10. There are 16 residues in the CDR3.

Sequencing was carried out using PBMCs or T cells enriched from blood (not recorded which). The V gene is TRBV5-6, the J gene TRBJ2-5, with TRBD1 identical over 8 bases. This TCR derives from a woman aged 55 to 70 who had recovered from COVID-19. This CDR3 is CASSFRGQVDGETQYF. The DNA for the CDR3 is TGTGCCAGCAGCTTTCGGGGACAGGTAGACGGAGAGACCCAGTACTTC.